The clone carrying this T cell receptor (beta chain) was recorded once. Its cognate antigen is unknown. Clones were sequenced by immunoSEQ multiplex PCR, and TCRdb holds only the in-frame ones, with some missing. The sample contains approximately 140,000 clones, roughly 88% of which appear only once. The CDR3 consists of 14 residues. With V trimmed by 4 bases and J by 6 bases, 6 bases remained unmatched. Germline loops: CDR1 SGDLS, CDR2 YYNGEE. This sample was included in a study of cytomegalovirus exposure and HLA in healthy donors. Study results and limitations: TCR beta chains numbering 150 to 200 were designated cytomegalovirus-associated.

From the approximately 120-subject validation cohort, which was separate from the roughly 690-subject first cohort, the donors were drawn. Sequenced input: PBMCs. This TCR was sampled from a woman between 18 and 29 years old in good health and CMV-seropositive. The chain is built from TRBV9 and TRBJ1-5; the match to TRBD1 covers 8 bases. The CDR3 sequence is CASSPGQGLQPQHF. DNA for the CDR3: TGTGCCAGCAGCCCTGGACAGGGTCTTCAGCCCCAGCATTTT.